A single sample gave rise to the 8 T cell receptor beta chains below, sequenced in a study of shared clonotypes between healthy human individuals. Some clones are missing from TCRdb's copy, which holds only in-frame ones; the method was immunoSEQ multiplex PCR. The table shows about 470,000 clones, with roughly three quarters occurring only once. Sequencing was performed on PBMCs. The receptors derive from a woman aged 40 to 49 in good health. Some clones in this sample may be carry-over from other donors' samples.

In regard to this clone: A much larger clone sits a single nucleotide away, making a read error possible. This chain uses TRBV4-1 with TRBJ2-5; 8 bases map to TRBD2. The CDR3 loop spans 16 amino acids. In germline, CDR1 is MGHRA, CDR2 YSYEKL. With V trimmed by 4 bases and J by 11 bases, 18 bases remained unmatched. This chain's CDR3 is CASSRMPGLAQLGQYF. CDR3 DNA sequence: TGCGCCAGCAGCCGCATGCCCGGACTAGCTCAACTCGGTCAGTACTTC.

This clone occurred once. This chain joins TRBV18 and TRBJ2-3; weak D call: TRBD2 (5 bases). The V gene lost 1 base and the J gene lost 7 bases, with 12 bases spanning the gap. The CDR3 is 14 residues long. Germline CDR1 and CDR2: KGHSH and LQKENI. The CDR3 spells CASSPLSDSYTQYF. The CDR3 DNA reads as TGTGCCAGCTCACCACTTAGCGACTCATATACGCAGTATTTT.

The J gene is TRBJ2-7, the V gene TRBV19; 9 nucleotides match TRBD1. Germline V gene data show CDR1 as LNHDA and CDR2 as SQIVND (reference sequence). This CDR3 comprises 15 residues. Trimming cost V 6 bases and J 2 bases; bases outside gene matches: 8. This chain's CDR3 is CASRAPGQGTYEQYF. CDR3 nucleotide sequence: TGTGCCAGTAGAGCACCGGGACAGGGAACCTACGAGCAGTACTTC. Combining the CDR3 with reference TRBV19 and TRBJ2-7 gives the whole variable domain DGGITQSPKYLFRKEGQNVTLSCEQNLNHDAMYWYRQDPGQGLRLIYYSQIVNDFQKGDIAEGYSVSREKKESFPLTVTSAQKNPTAFYLCASRAPGQGTYEQYFGPGTRLTVT.

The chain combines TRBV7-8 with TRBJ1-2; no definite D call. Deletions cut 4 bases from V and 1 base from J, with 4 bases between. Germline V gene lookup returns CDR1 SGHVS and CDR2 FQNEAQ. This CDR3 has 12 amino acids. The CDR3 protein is CASSSNNYGYTF. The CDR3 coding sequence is TGTGCCAGCAGCTCTAATAACTATGGCTACACCTTC. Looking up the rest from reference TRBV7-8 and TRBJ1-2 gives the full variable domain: GAGVSQSPRYKVAKRGQDVALRCDPISGHVSLFWYQQALGQGPEFLTYFQNEAQLDKSGLPSDRFFAERPEGSVSTLKIQRTQQEDSAVYLCASSSNNYGYTFGSGTRLTVV.

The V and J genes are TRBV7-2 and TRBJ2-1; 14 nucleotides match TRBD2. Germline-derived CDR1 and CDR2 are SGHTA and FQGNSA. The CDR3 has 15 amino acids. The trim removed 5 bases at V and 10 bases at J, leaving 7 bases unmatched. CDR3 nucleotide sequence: TGTGCCAGCAGCACCGGGACTAGCGGGAGAAAAGAGCAGTTCTTC. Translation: CASSTGTSGRKEQFF.

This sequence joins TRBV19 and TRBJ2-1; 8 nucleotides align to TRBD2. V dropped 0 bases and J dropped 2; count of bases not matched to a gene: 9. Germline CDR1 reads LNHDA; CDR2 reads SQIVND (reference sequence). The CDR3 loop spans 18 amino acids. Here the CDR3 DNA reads TGTGCCAGTAGTATAGATCCCCGGGAGGGCCTCACCTACAATGAGCAGTTCTTC. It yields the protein CASSIDPREGLTYNEQFF.

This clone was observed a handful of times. CDR3: CASTGNIQYF. For the CDR3, the DNA is TGTGCCAGCACGGGAAACATTCAGTACTTC. This chain joins TRBV7-9 and TRBJ2-4; D remains ambiguous. The CDR3 sequence is 10 residues long. V lost 7 bases to trimming and J lost 6 bases, with 4 bases between them. The germline V gene encodes CDR1 SEHNR and CDR2 FQNEAQ (reference sequence).

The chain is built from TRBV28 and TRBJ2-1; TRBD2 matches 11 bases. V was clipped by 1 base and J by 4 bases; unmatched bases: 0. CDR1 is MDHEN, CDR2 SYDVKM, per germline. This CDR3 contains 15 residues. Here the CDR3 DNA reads TGTGCCAGCAGTTTATCTAGCGGGAGGTACAATGAGCAGTTCTTC. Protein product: CASSLSSGRYNEQFF.